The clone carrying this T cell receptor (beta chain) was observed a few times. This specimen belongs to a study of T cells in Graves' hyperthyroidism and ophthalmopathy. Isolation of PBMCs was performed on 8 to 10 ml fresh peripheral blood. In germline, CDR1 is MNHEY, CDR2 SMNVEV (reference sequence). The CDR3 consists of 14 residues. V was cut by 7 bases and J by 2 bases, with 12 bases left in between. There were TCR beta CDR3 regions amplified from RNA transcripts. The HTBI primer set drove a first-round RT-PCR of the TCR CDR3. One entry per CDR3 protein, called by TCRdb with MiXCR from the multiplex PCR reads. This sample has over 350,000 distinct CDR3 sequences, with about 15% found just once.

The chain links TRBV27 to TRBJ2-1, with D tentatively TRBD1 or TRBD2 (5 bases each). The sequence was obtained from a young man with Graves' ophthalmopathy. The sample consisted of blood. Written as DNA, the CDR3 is TGTGCCAGCACTCGGGGCGGTACCTACAATGAGCAGTTCTTC. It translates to CASTRGGTYNEQFF.